Reported below is one T cell receptor beta chain. The entry originates in a study of blood T cell repertoires in COVID-19. Whole-study context: Spain, Italy and the United States supplied samples that represented acute and convalescent COVID-19.

Assay: immunoSEQ multiplex PCR; the TCRdb copy retains only in-frame clones and omits some. The sample carries some 220,000 clones, over 60% recorded once. Per germline, CDR1 LGHNT and CDR2 FRNRAP. This CDR3 is built from 15 residues. The V gene end was trimmed by 2 bases and the J gene end by 4 bases; junction bases not matched to a gene: 7. Sequenced input: peripheral blood. The TCR originated in a woman in her 70s with acute or convalescent COVID-19. This chain links TRBV12-5 with TRBJ1-2, with 7 bases aligning to TRBD1. CDR3: CASGLMIQGTYGYTF. In DNA, the CDR3 is TGTGCTAGTGGTTTGATGATACAGGGGACCTATGGCTACACCTTC.